The entry that follows covers one TCR beta chain sequence. What it recognizes is unknown. V was shortened by 1 base and J by 4 bases, with 7 bases between the two germline ends. Germline lookup yields CDR1 MNHNS and CDR2 SASEGT. This CDR3 comprises 13 residues. With the Oncomine TCR Beta short-read assay, DNA from cultured CD4+ T cells was sequenced. TCRdb called the PCR reads again in MiXCR, with one record for every CDR3 protein. The sample consists of about 13,000 distinct CDR3 sequences, roughly four fifths of them appearing once. Treatment noted: roughly nine-day PBMC culture with coronavirus spike peptide pools or control peptides (ViraFEST assay). The data originate from a study of vaccination and CD4 T cells after COVID-19. Study results and caveats: With convalescent patients, a median about 90% of reactive clones emerged solely after vaccination.

The rearrangement uses TRBV6-1 and TRBJ2-5, with D perhaps matching TRBD2 (5 bases). The receptor was derived from a human donor who received a COVID-19 vaccine. The sequencing used CD4+ T cells from blood, cultured in vitro, collected after SARS-CoV-2 vaccination. Here the CDR3 DNA reads TGTGCCAGCAGTGAAGTAGGAGGAGAGACCCAGTACTTC. Amino acids: CASSEVGGETQYF.